This T cell receptor (beta chain) was identified during a study of cytomegalovirus exposure and HLA in healthy donors. The CDR3 spans 13 residues. CDR1 SEHNR and CDR2 FQNEAQ come from the germline V gene (reference sequence). The V end lost 5 bases, the J end lost 3 bases, and 10 bases lay between the germline ends. The data were produced by immunoSEQ multiplex PCR, yet TCRdb's version contains in-frame clones alone and is incomplete. The repertoire holds 95,000 to 150,000 clones, with 80% to 90% as singletons. The chain combines TRBV7-9 with TRBJ1-1; perhaps TRBD1 as D (5 bases). Source material: PBMCs. This receptor was taken from a woman between 18 and 29 years old in good health and CMV-seronegative. The CDR3 DNA reads as TGTGCCAGCAGCCGGGCAGGGTACACTGAAGCTTTCTTT. It specifies CASSRAGYTEAFF.